This TCR beta chain was identified during a study of T-cell reconstitution after alpha-beta-depleted transplantation in children. Study findings and constraints: Several hundred graft clones that had expanded were reportedly the source of alpha-beta T cells about two months after transplant.

As it was prepared, the TCRbeta library received unique molecular identifiers. MiXCR, run by TCRdb on the PCR reads, gives a single entry per CDR3 protein. The data contain fewer than 700,000 distinct CDR3 sequences, 10% to 15% of them singletons. CDR1 is SGHAT, CDR2 FQNNGV, per germline. The CDR3 has 19 amino acids. V was pared by 6 bases and J by 0 bases, with 8 bases of the junction left unmatched. This clonotype was seen a few times. The antigen remains unidentified. Sequenced material: PBMCs, mostly from graft donor cells, taken 360 days after TCRalphabeta/CD19-depleted stem cell transplant. This clonotype was obtained from a male patient aged 10 to 17 who had a stem cell transplant for acute myeloid leukemia, so the T cells may come from the graft donor. The V gene is TRBV11-2, the J gene TRBJ2-1; the match to TRBD2 covers 16 bases. CDR3 sequence (DNA): TGTGCCAGCAGTCATCCGGGACTAGCGGGAGGGCGCTCCTACAATGAGCAGTTCTTC. Protein: CASSHPGLAGGRSYNEQFF. The whole variable domain, filled in from reference TRBV11-2 and TRBJ2-1, reads EAGVAQSPRYKIIEKRQSVAFWCNPISGHATLYWYQQILGQGPKLLIQFQNNGVVDDSQLPKDRFSAERLKGVDSTLKIQPAKLEDSAVYLCASSHPGLAGGRSYNEQFFGPGTRLTVL.